The clone carrying this TCR beta chain was detected only once. The method was immunoSEQ multiplex PCR; TCRdb's version includes in-frame clones alone and lacks a portion of them. The data contain 100,000 to 150,000 clones, under 95% of them seen just once; the ten biggest clones take up about 1%. This sample is drawn from a study of T cell responses to AZD1222 COVID-19 vaccine. Per the germline V gene, CDR1 is SGHRS and CDR2 is YFSETQ. V was pared by 2 bases and J by 3 bases, with 6 bases of the junction left unmatched. This CDR3 is built from 18 residues. The source is an adult who received the AZD1222 COVID-19 vaccine. The J gene is TRBJ2-1, the V gene TRBV5-1; 15 positions match TRBD2. The starting material was peripheral blood, obtained 28 days after the second AZD1222 dose. CDR3: CASSFGTSGRRGYNEQFF. The CDR3 DNA sequence: TGCGCCAGCAGCTTCGGGACTAGCGGGAGGAGGGGCTACAATGAGCAGTTCTTC.